The present entry profiles one T cell receptor beta chain with its context. Its antigen is not known. The entry originates in a study of cytotoxic CD8 clonotypes in ibrutinib-treated CLL. Study observations and caveats: Treatment left the uncommon public clonotypes either contracted or stable in frequency. Upon ibrutinib response clonality rose, and upon progression it fell back toward baseline.

The intended depth for sequencing was 1 in 200,000 to 1 in 1 million T cells. Clones were read by immunoSEQ multiplex PCR, and TCRdb kept only the in-frame ones, dropping some. The sample consists of 160,000 or so clones, around nine tenths of them appearing once. This CDR3 contains 14 residues. V shed 7 bases, J shed 5 bases, and the junction held 10 bases outside the gene matches. Germline lookup yields CDR1 SNHLY and CDR2 FYNNEI. Sequencing was performed on PBMCs, taken at disease progression, from a patient treated with ibrutinib. This receptor was identified in a human donor with chronic lymphocytic leukemia. The gene calls are TRBV2 and TRBJ2-5, with 7 bases aligning to TRBD2. The CDR3 spells CASTFPQGGETQYF. CDR3 bases: TGTGCCAGCACCTTTCCTCAGGGAGGGGAGACCCAGTACTTC.